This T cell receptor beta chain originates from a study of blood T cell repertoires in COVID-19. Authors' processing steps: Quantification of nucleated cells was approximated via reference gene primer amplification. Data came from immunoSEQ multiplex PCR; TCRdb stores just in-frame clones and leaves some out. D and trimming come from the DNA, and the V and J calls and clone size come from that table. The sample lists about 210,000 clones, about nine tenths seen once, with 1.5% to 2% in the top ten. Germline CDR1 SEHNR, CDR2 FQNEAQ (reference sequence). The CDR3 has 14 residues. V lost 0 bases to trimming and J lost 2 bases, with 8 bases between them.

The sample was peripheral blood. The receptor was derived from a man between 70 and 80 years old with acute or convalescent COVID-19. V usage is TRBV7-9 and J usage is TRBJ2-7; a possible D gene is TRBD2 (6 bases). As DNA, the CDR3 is TGTGCCAGCAGCTTAGCCGGGGGACCCTACGAGCAGTACTTC. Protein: CASSLAGGPYEQYF.